This passage covers 31 T cell receptor beta chains from one sample sequenced in a study of cytomegalovirus exposure and HLA in healthy donors. PCR involved 60 Vbeta and 13 Jbeta primers. The table came from immunoSEQ multiplex PCR; TCRdb's copy has only in-frame clones and leaves some out. The sample consists of 90,000 to 120,000 clones, 79% of them appearing once. Material: PBMCs. Receptors originate from a female donor in good health and CMV-seropositive.

V gene TRBV2 combines with J gene TRBJ1-2; no reliable D call. The CDR3 extends over 12 amino acids. Per the germline V gene, CDR1 is SNHLY and CDR2 is FYNNEI. Trimming removed 6 bases from V and 1 base from J, with 6 bases in between. For the CDR3, the DNA is TGTGCCAGCAGGGGGAGTAACTATGGCTACACCTTC. This sequence encodes CASRGSNYGYTF.

This chain joins TRBV14 and TRBJ2-6; D gene unclear. Per the germline V gene, CDR1 is SGHDN and CDR2 is FVKESK. Trimming took 3 bases from V and 4 from J, leaving 10 bases between them. The CDR3 covers 15 residues. The CDR3 loop reads CASSHGSAGANVLTF. CDR3 DNA sequence: TGTGCCAGCAGCCACGGGTCCGCCGGGGCCAACGTCCTGACTTTC.

V usage is TRBV5-1 and J usage is TRBJ1-1, with 9 bases aligning to TRBD1. In germline, CDR1 is SGHRS, CDR2 YFSETQ. The V segment lost 4 bases and the J segment 5 bases; nucleotides outside the gene matches: 6. The CDR3 loop spans 14 amino acids. CDR3 coding DNA: TGCGCCAGCAGCAAGGGACAGGGAGGGACTGAAGCTTTCTTT. Translated, it gives CASSKGQGGTEAFF.

Only one count was recorded for this clone. At the DNA level, this CDR3 is encoded by other sequences in the same sample as well. This chain links TRBV5-1 with TRBJ1-1; no clear D gene. V gave up 1 base and J gave up 0 bases, with 4 bases separating them. In germline, CDR1 is SGHRS, CDR2 YFSETQ. The CDR3 spans 13 residues. The CDR3 region is CASSLNMNTEAFF. In DNA form, the CDR3 reads TGCGCCAGCAGCTTGAACATGAACACTGAAGCTTTCTTT.

In its sample, this clone was seen a few times. The V call is TRBV6-4, the J call TRBJ2-3; D is ambiguous. With 5 bases removed from V and 2 bases from J, the gap between germline ends came to 8 bases. Germline V gives CDR1 MRHNA, CDR2 SNTAGT. CDR3 length: 13 amino acids. CDR3 in amino acids: CASSSYPTDTQYF. The CDR3 DNA follows: TGTGCCAGCAGTTCCTATCCCACAGATACGCAGTATTTT.

Worth noting for this clone: Likely a read error: the CDR3 ends without its conserved phenylalanine or tryptophan. The V and J genes are TRBV2 and TRBJ2-7; the D gene is possibly TRBD2 (6 bases). Trimming shortened V by 0 bases and J by 5 bases, and 14 bases separated the two germline ends. Germline V gene sequence: CDR1 SNHLY, CDR2 FYNNEI. This CDR3 contains 15 residues. The CDR3 DNA reads TGTGCCAGCAGTGAAGCCCTTGGTGGGGGGAACGAGCAGTACCTC. Its protein is CASSEALGGGNEQYL.

The CDR3 DNA reads as TGCGCCAGCAGCTTTTCACAGGGGAACACTGAAGCTTTCTTT. Amino acid sequence: CASSFSQGNTEAFF. The chain uses TRBV5-1 and TRBJ1-1, with a weak D call TRBD1 (6 bases). The CDR3 consists of 14 residues. Deletions cut 2 bases from V and 1 base from J, with 9 bases between. Germline-derived CDR1 and CDR2 are SGHRS and YFSETQ.

This clone occurred a few times. The chain employs TRBV6-5 and TRBJ2-2; 7 bases fit TRBD2. From germline, CDR1 is MNHEY and CDR2 SVGAGI. Trimming took 8 bases from V and 0 from J; bases not matched to a gene: 6. The CDR3 runs 15 residues. DNA of the CDR3: TGTGCCAGCCGGGGCGGGAGCGCGAACACCGGGGAGCTGTTTTTT. Translated, it gives CASRGGSANTGELFF.

The chain recombines TRBV5-1 with TRBJ2-5; D might be TRBD2 (6 bases). Trimming cost V 4 bases and J 5 bases, with 18 bases left between them. Germline assignment: CDR1 SGHRS and CDR2 YFSETQ. This CDR3 comprises 15 residues. CDR3 coding DNA: TGCGCCAGCAGCAACTTCGGGGGAGCCGCCGAGACCCAGTACTTC. Its protein is CASSNFGGAAETQYF.

This CDR3 reads CSDRGPYYGYTF. The CDR3 DNA sequence: TGCAGCGACAGGGGGCCCTACTATGGCTACACCTTC. This chain joins TRBV29-1 and TRBJ1-2; TRBD1 aligns across 9 bases. V lost 7 bases to trimming and J lost 3 bases; unmatched junction nucleotides: 3. Looked up from germline, CDR1 is SQVTM and CDR2 is ANQGSEA. The CDR3 loop spans 12 amino acids.

The V gene is TRBV7-2, the J gene TRBJ2-1; 9 positions match TRBD2. Germline V gives CDR1 SGHTA, CDR2 FQGNSA. CDR3 length: 16 residues. With 2 bases clipped from V and 7 bases from J, the junction kept 9 bases outside the gene matches. The CDR3 loop reads CASSLSPAGGQNEQFF. In nucleotides, the CDR3 is TGTGCCAGCAGCTTAAGCCCGGCGGGGGGGCAGAATGAGCAGTTCTTC.

The V call is TRBV2, the J call TRBJ2-5; 8 bases agree with TRBD1. Near its end, the DNA agrees better with TRBJ2-7, so the J call may be wrong. The CDR3 loop spans 15 amino acids. The V gene's germline CDR1 is SNHLY and CDR2 FYNNEI. Here the CDR3 reads CASRGDRGKTYEQYF. The DNA for the CDR3 is TGTGCCAGCAGGGGCGACAGGGGAAAAACCTACGAGCAGTACTTC.

V gene TRBV5-1 combines with J gene TRBJ1-1; tentatively, D is TRBD1 (6 bases). The length of the CDR3 is 17 residues. Trimming left V 3 bases short and J 0 bases short, with 18 bases between. Germline loops: CDR1 SGHRS, CDR2 YFSETQ. CDR3: CASSWGGAGAMNTEAFF. The CDR3 nucleotides read TGCGCCAGCAGCTGGGGGGGGGCAGGTGCTATGAACACTGAAGCTTTCTTT.

The chain couples TRBV18 to TRBJ1-1; D is perhaps TRBD1 (6 bases). Germline CDR1 KGHSH, CDR2 LQKENI. V lost 1 base and J 3 bases, leaving 9 bases between the germline ends. The CDR3 runs to 14 residues. Here the CDR3 DNA reads TGTGCCAGCTCACCACTAGGGGGGGACACTGAAGCTTTCTTT. Its protein is CASSPLGGDTEAFF.

The gene calls are TRBV5-1 and TRBJ2-5, with 7 bases identical to TRBD1. CDR3 size: 14 residues. After removal of 6 bases from V and 1 base from J, the junction contained 6 bases not matched to a gene. The germline V gene has CDR1 SGHRS and CDR2 YFSETQ. The CDR3: CASTKAGGQETQYF. The CDR3 DNA is TGCGCCAGCACCAAGGCAGGGGGCCAAGAGACCCAGTACTTC. Full variable domain (missing parts from reference TRBV5-1 and TRBJ2-5): KAGVTQTPRYLIKTRGQQVTLSCSPISGHRSVSWYQQTPGQGLQFLFEYFSETQRNKGNFPGRFSGRQFSNSRSEMNVSTLELGDSALYLCASTKAGGQETQYFGPGTRLLVL.

The genes are TRBV15 and TRBJ1-4; a possible D gene is TRBD1 (5 bases). Trimming cost V 5 bases and J 0 bases, with 13 bases left between them. CDR1 is LNHNV and CDR2 is YYDKDF in the germline V gene (reference sequence). The CDR3 sequence is 16 residues long. CDR3 coding DNA: TGTGCCACCAGCCTAGACAGACCGTCAACTAATGAAAAACTGTTTTTT. Its translation: CATSLDRPSTNEKLFF.

The chain joins TRBV12-5 to TRBJ2-4; 11 bases are a match to TRBD2. The germline V gene has CDR1 LGHNT and CDR2 FRNRAP. Trimming removed 2 bases from V and 3 bases from J; junction bases left unmatched: 9. The CDR3 extends over 18 amino acids. CDR3 sequence (DNA): TGTGCTAGTGGTTTGTTCGCCCCTAGCGGGAGGTTCAAAAACATTCAGTACTTC. This gives the protein CASGLFAPSGRFKNIQYF.

V is TRBV7-9 and J is TRBJ2-7; unclear D gene. Germline V gene data show CDR1 as SEHNR and CDR2 as FQNEAQ (reference sequence). This CDR3 region has 13 residues. V lost 5 bases and J 4 bases, leaving 12 bases between the germline ends. The CDR3 DNA follows: TGTGCCAGCAGCCCCCACAGCCCGTACGAGCAGTACTTC. It encodes CASSPHSPYEQYF.

The genes are TRBV23-1 and TRBJ1-3; tentative D call: TRBD1 (5 bases). TRBV23-1 is treated as an ORF (open reading frame) with a function not yet certain. The CDR3 totals 19 residues. V was cut by 3 bases and J by 2 bases, with 23 bases left in between. CDR3 loop: CASSHYHTPRGYAGNTIYF. In DNA form, the CDR3 reads TGCGCCAGCAGTCATTATCATACCCCGCGGGGGTATGCTGGAAACACCATATATTTT.

This rearrangement joins TRBV11-2 to TRBJ2-5; TRBD2 agrees at 16 bases. This CDR3 region has 16 residues. Trimming took 5 bases from V and 9 from J; bases not matched to a gene: 9. CDR1 and CDR2 from the germline V gene are SGHAT and FQNNGV. The CDR3 DNA sequence: TGTGCCAGCAGCACAGGGACTAGCGGGGGGGCTTTGTCCCAGTACTTC. Encoded protein: CASSTGTSGGALSQYF.

The chain links TRBV27 to TRBJ1-1; D may be TRBD1 (5 bases). CDR3 size: 16 residues. The V gene's germline CDR1 is MNHEY and CDR2 SMNVEV (reference sequence). With 6 bases removed from V and 4 bases from J, the gap between germline ends came to 21 bases. In nucleotides, the CDR3 is TGTGCCAGCAGCCGCGGCGAGGCCCGAAGGGGCACTGAAGCTTTCTTT. It encodes CASSRGEARRGTEAFF.

This rearrangement joins TRBV18 to TRBJ2-5; 8 positions agree with TRBD1. Germline V gives CDR1 KGHSH, CDR2 LQKENI. This CDR3 is built from 14 residues. V lost 4 bases and J lost 4; bases outside the gene matches: 5. Here the CDR3 reads CASSLGQGLETQYF. The CDR3 DNA reads TGTGCCAGCTCACTCGGACAGGGACTAGAGACCCAGTACTTC.

The table lists this clone with a few counts. The rearrangement joins TRBV11-2 to TRBJ1-2; the D gene is possibly TRBD1 (6 bases). The CDR3 runs to 12 residues. Germline V gene data show CDR1 as SGHAT and CDR2 as FQNNGV. Trimming cost V 5 bases and J 2 bases, with 6 bases left between them. The CDR3 spells CASSGGNYGYTF. The CDR3 nucleotides read TGTGCCAGCAGCGGGGGCAACTATGGCTACACCTTC.

The chain carries TRBV5-1 and TRBJ2-7; D is perhaps TRBD2 (6 bases). Trimming shortened V by 0 bases and J by 6 bases, and 7 bases separated the two germline ends. Germline assignment: CDR1 SGHRS and CDR2 YFSETQ. The CDR3 contains 12 residues. The CDR3 region has the DNA TGCGCCAGCAGCTTGGGGCGGGGCGAGCAGTACTTC. Encoded protein: CASSLGRGEQYF.

The V and J genes are TRBV6-6 and TRBJ2-7, with D uncertain. V lost 0 bases and J lost 3, with 9 bases in between. The CDR3 is 14 residues long. Germline V CDR1 and CDR2: MNHNY, SVGAGI (reference sequence). The CDR3 sequence is CASSYSMASYEQYF. As DNA, the CDR3 is TGTGCCAGCAGTTACTCGATGGCCAGCTACGAGCAGTACTTC.

The V gene is TRBV30, the J gene TRBJ2-1; D remains unclear. The length of the CDR3 is 15 residues. From germline, CDR1 is GTSNPN and CDR2 SVGIG (reference sequence). Trimming stripped 2 bases from V and 4 bases from J, with 15 bases between. This CDR3 is CAWSRRATPYNEQFF. CDR3 DNA: TGTGCCTGGAGTCGAAGAGCCACTCCTTACAATGAGCAGTTCTTC.

This clone showed up just once. V usage is TRBV6-6 and J usage is TRBJ2-3, with D unclear. The germline gives CDR1 MNHNY, CDR2 SVGAGI (reference sequence). Trimming stripped 7 bases from V and 2 bases from J, with 13 bases between. This CDR3 contains 14 residues. The CDR3 spells CASKFAENTDTQYF. CDR3 DNA: TGTGCCAGCAAGTTTGCGGAAAACACAGATACGCAGTATTTT.

V gene TRBV2 combines with J gene TRBJ2-2; 10 bases agree with TRBD1. Looked up from germline, CDR1 is SNHLY and CDR2 is FYNNEI. V shed 2 bases and J 3 bases; nucleotides not matched to a gene: 6. The length of the CDR3 is 17 residues. For the CDR3, the DNA is TGTGCCAGCAGTGAAAGGGACAGGGGTGGTGACACCGGGGAGCTGTTTTTT. Translated: CASSERDRGGDTGELFF.

This chain uses TRBV6-5 with TRBJ2-1; perhaps TRBD2 as D (6 bases). The CDR3 is 15 amino acids. From germline, CDR1 is MNHEY and CDR2 SVGAGI. V lost 4 bases to trimming and J lost 2 bases, with 12 bases between them. CDR3: CASSLKRVPYNEQFF. CDR3 bases: TGTGCCAGCAGTTTAAAGCGGGTCCCCTACAATGAGCAGTTCTTC.

This rearrangement joins TRBV7-9 to TRBJ1-4; D might be TRBD1 (5 bases). This CDR3 spans 17 amino acids. Trimming stripped 2 bases from V and 0 bases from J, with 13 bases between. The germline V gene has CDR1 SEHNR and CDR2 FQNEAQ (reference sequence). The CDR3 protein is CASSLFQGPATNEKLFF. CDR3 DNA: TGTGCCAGCAGCTTATTTCAGGGCCCTGCAACTAATGAAAAACTGTTTTTT.

The V and J genes are TRBV7-8 and TRBJ2-7, with D uncertain. This CDR3 has 13 amino acids. V lost 3 bases, J lost 3 bases, and 9 bases lay in between. In germline, CDR1 is SGHVS, CDR2 FQNEAQ. The DNA for the CDR3 is TGTGCCAGCAGCTTTGCAGTTTTCTACGAGCAGTACTTC. This codes for CASSFAVFYEQYF.